This T cell receptor beta chain emerged from a study of breast tumors, draining lymph nodes, adjacent tissues. The lymph nodes were axillary draining lymph nodes from breast cancer patients. This clonotype was found many times. Germline V gene sequence: CDR1 DFQATT, CDR2 SNEGSKA (reference sequence). The V gene lost 1 base and the J gene lost 8 bases, with 14 bases spanning the gap. The CDR3 is 13 residues long. TCRdb reanalysed the multiplex PCR reads using MiXCR and keeps one entry per CDR3 protein. The data show roughly 86,000 distinct CDR3 sequences, with about 21% seen just once and about 2.2% held by the top ten.

Material for sequencing was axillary lymph node tissue. The sequence derives from a female donor with breast cancer. Some clones in this sample may be carry-over from other donors' samples. The genes are TRBV20-1 and TRBJ1-2, with D perhaps TRBD1 (5 bases). CDR3 loop: CSARVAGSEGYTF. In DNA form, the CDR3 reads TGCAGTGCTAGAGTAGCAGGGTCAGAGGGCTACACCTTC.